This TCR beta chain stems from a study of blood T cells in healthy people across ages. The study, taken as a whole, reports: The recorded TCR beta diversity per million T cells decreased in a roughly linear manner with age. Researchers deemed the diversity estimates from one million T cells underestimates.

Every sample had a minimum of 6.5 million PBMCs isolated. Primers used in a second PCR of roughly 6 to 11 cycles were a sample-barcoded 5' primer and a J-beta primer mix. Every single cDNA molecule received a tag from a template-switch adaptor with 12 random nucleotides. TCRdb reprocessed the 5' RACE reads with MiXCR, giving one entry per CDR3 protein. The table lists roughly 900,000 distinct CDR3 sequences, about 30% of them singletons. Worth noting for this clonotype: Its antigen is unknown. A clone one base away is much larger, so this may be a read error.

V was clipped by 6 bases and J by 2 bases, with 14 bases between them. CDR1 is MNHNS and CDR2 is SASEGT in the germline V gene. The CDR3 is made up of 16 amino acids. Sequencing was done on a sample of blood. V and J are TRBV6-1 and TRBJ2-6; TRBD2 might be the D (6 bases). This TCR came from a woman of 80 years or more in good health. The CDR3 DNA is TGTGCCAGCAGCCTTTATACTAGCCCTGGGGCCAACGTCCTGACTTTC. It is translated as CASSLYTSPGANVLTF.